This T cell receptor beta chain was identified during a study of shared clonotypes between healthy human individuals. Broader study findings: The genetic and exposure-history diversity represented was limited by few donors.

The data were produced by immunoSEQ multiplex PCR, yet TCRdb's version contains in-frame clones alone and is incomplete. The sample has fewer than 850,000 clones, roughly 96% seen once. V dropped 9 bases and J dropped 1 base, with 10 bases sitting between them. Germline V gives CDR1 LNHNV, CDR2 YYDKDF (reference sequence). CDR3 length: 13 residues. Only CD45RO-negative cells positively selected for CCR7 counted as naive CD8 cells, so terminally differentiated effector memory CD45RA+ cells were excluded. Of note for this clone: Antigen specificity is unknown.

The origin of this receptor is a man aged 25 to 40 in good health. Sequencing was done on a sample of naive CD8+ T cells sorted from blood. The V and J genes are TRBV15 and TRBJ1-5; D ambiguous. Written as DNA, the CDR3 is TGTGCCACGGCCCCCGAGAGCAATCAGCCCCAGCATTTT. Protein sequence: CATAPESNQPQHF.